These T cell receptor beta chains were read from a single sample in a study of cytomegalovirus exposure and HLA in healthy donors. Generated by immunoSEQ multiplex PCR, the TCRdb table keeps only in-frame clones and is missing some. The table records about 160,000 clones, around 77% of them present only once. Sample: PBMCs. These receptors were taken from a woman in her 30s in good health and CMV-seronegative. The CDR3 runs from the conserved cysteine through the conserved F or W. Each record gives: D gene, J gene, clone size, V gene, CDR3 protein, CDR3 DNA. D genes are given only for firm matches. Not all rows give a size; the values are once, few, many and, for expanded clones, a class.

D: NA
J: TRBJ1-1
size: NA
V: TRBV7-9
CDR3: CASSLGEWYTEAFF
DNA: TGTGCCAGCAGCTTGGGAGAGTGGTATACTGAAGCTTTCTTT

D: NA
J: TRBJ1-5
size: NA
V: TRBV27
CDR3: CASSLNNNQPQHF
DNA: TGTGCCAGCAGTTTAAACAACAATCAGCCCCAGCATTTT

D: TRBD1
J: TRBJ1-1
size: NA
V: TRBV14
CDR3: CASSQGTGGMGTEAFF
DNA: TGTGCCAGCAGCCAAGGGACAGGGGGCATGGGCACTGAAGCTTTCTTT

D: TRBD1
J: TRBJ2-7
size: few
V: TRBV25-1
CDR3: CASSEKTGSGSYEQYF
DNA: TGTGCCAGCAGTGAAAAGACAGGGTCAGGGTCCTACGAGCAGTACTTC

D: NA
J: TRBJ1-4
size: once
V: TRBV25-1
CDR3: CASSEFGGFGTEKLFF
DNA: TGTGCCAGCAGTGAATTCGGGGGGTTCGGGACTGAAAAACTGTTTTTT

D: NA
J: TRBJ2-1
size: NA
V: TRBV5-1
CDR3: CASRGGRGSYNEQFF
DNA: TGCGCCAGCAGGGGGGGGCGCGGGTCCTACAATGAGCAGTTCTTC

D: TRBD2
J: TRBJ2-3
size: NA
V: TRBV25-1
CDR3: CASRGLALDTQYF
DNA: TGTGCCAGCAGGGGACTAGCTCTGGATACGCAGTATTTT

D: NA
J: TRBJ2-1
size: NA
V: TRBV19
CDR3: CASSIGLGMDEQFF
DNA: TGTGCCAGTAGTATTGGACTGGGGATGGATGAGCAGTTCTTC

D: NA
J: TRBJ2-2
size: NA
V: TRBV7-9
CDR3: CASNSGFPGELFF
DNA: TGTGCCAGCAATAGTGGTTTTCCCGGGGAGCTGTTTTTT

D: NA
J: TRBJ1-5
size: NA
V: TRBV7-2
CDR3: CASSFVSGGGGNQPQHF
DNA: TGTGCCAGCAGCTTTGTTTCTGGGGGCGGCGGCAATCAGCCCCAGCATTTT

D: TRBD1
J: TRBJ1-2
size: NA
V: TRBV5-6
CDR3: CASSADRGLVGGYTF
DNA: TGTGCCAGCAGCGCGGACAGGGGGCTAGTAGGTGGCTACACCTTC

D: TRBD2
J: TRBJ2-2
size: NA
V: TRBV2
CDR3: CASSAMTSGANTGELFF
DNA: TGTGCCAGCAGCGCCATGACTAGCGGGGCTAACACCGGGGAGCTGTTTTTT

D: TRBD1
J: TRBJ1-2
size: NA
V: TRBV7-9
CDR3: CASSLDGAGGFYGYTF
DNA: TGTGCCAGCAGCTTAGATGGGGCAGGGGGTTTCTATGGCTACACCTTC

D: TRBD2
J: TRBJ2-7
size: NA
V: TRBV4-1
CDR3: CASSSYSGGAYEQYF
DNA: TGCGCCAGCAGCTCCTATAGCGGGGGGGCCTACGAGCAGTACTTC

D: TRBD1
J: TRBJ1-3
size: NA
V: TRBV4-2
CDR3: CASSQEGTGFSGNTIYF
DNA: TGTGCCAGCAGCCAAGAAGGGACAGGGTTCTCTGGAAACACCATATATTTT

D: NA
J: TRBJ1-6
size: once
V: TRBV5-6
CDR3: CASREPPYNSPLHF
DNA: TGTGCCAGCCGCGAGCCCCCCTATAATTCACCCCTCCACTTT

D: NA
J: TRBJ2-4
size: NA
V: TRBV5-3
CDR3: CARSKGGGWEAKNIQYF
DNA: TGTGCCAGAAGCAAGGGCGGTGGGTGGGAGGCCAAAAACATTCAGTACTTC

D: TRBD1
J: TRBJ1-2
size: NA
V: TRBV19
CDR3: CASSIPGQKYGYTF
DNA: TGTGCCAGTAGTATCCCGGGACAGAAGTATGGCTACACCTTC

D: TRBD1
J: TRBJ1-5
size: NA
V: TRBV28
CDR3: CASRTGAGWSNQPQHF
DNA: TGTGCCAGCAGAACAGGGGCAGGTTGGAGCAATCAGCCCCAGCATTTT

D: TRBD2
J: TRBJ2-3
size: NA
V: TRBV5-1
CDR3: CASSWTSGADTQYF
DNA: TGCGCCAGCAGCTGGACTAGCGGGGCTGATACGCAGTATTTT

D: TRBD1
J: TRBJ1-1
size: NA
V: TRBV19
CDR3: CASKGQLNTEAFF
DNA: TGTGCCAGTAAGGGACAGCTTAACACTGAAGCTTTCTTT

D: NA
J: TRBJ1-2
size: NA
V: TRBV30
CDR3: CAWTQGFNGYTF
DNA: TGTGCCTGGACCCAGGGGTTTAATGGCTACACCTTC

D: NA
J: TRBJ1-4
size: NA
V: TRBV13
CDR3: CASSPREGNEKLFF
DNA: TGTGCCAGCAGCCCAAGGGAGGGTAATGAAAAACTGTTTTTT

D: TRBD1
J: TRBJ1-1
size: few
V: TRBV29-1
CDR3: CSVGQGWGMNTEAFF
DNA: TGCAGCGTTGGACAGGGGTGGGGAATGAACACTGAAGCTTTCTTT

D: TRBD1
J: TRBJ1-1
size: NA
V: TRBV30
CDR3: CAWDGTGTLRGPGTEAFF
DNA: TGTGCCTGGGATGGAACTGGAACGCTAAGGGGGCCGGGCACTGAAGCTTTCTTT

D: TRBD1
J: TRBJ1-2
size: NA
V: TRBV19
CDR3: CASSIYGGQGSNYGYTF
DNA: TGTGCCAGTAGTATCTACGGGGGACAGGGATCTAACTATGGCTACACCTTC

D: TRBD1
J: TRBJ1-5
size: NA
V: TRBV4-2
CDR3: CASSQDPGGQPQHF
DNA: TGTGCCAGCAGCCAAGACCCAGGGGGTCAGCCCCAGCATTTT

D: NA
J: TRBJ1-1
size: NA
V: TRBV30
CDR3: CAWSGQGNTEAFF
DNA: TGTGCCTGGAGCGGGCAGGGGAACACTGAAGCTTTCTTT

D: NA
J: TRBJ2-5
size: NA
V: TRBV7-3
CDR3: CASSLTPGEETLYF
DNA: TGTGCCAGCAGCTTAACACCAGGGGAAGAGACCCTGTACTTC

D: TRBD2
J: TRBJ2-1
size: NA
V: TRBV15
CDR3: CATKASGASYNEQFF
DNA: TGTGCCACCAAGGCTAGCGGGGCCTCCTACAATGAGCAGTTCTTC

D: NA
J: TRBJ2-3
size: once
V: TRBV5-1
CDR3: CASSLGQGGTDTQYF
DNA: TGCGCCAGCAGCTTGGGACAGGGAGGAACAGATACGCAGTATTTT

D: NA
J: TRBJ1-6
size: NA
V: TRBV28
CDR3: CASSFLVRGNNSPLHF
DNA: TGTGCCAGCAGTTTTCTGGTCAGGGGCAATAATTCACCCCTCCACTTT

D: NA
J: TRBJ2-6
size: NA
V: TRBV30
CDR3: CAWSVAGANVLTF
DNA: TGTGCCTGGAGTGTCGCGGGGGCCAACGTCCTGACTTTC

D: TRBD2
J: TRBJ2-3
size: once
V: TRBV9
CDR3: CASSVGGLEADTQYF
DNA: TGTGCCAGCAGCGTAGGGGGACTAGAGGCGGATACGCAGTATTTT

D: NA
J: TRBJ2-2
size: NA
V: TRBV2
CDR3: CASSGVVQNTGELFF
DNA: TGTGCCAGCAGTGGTGTTGTCCAGAACACCGGGGAGCTGTTTTTT

D: TRBD2
J: TRBJ2-3
size: NA
V: TRBV5-1
CDR3: CASSLDPAGSTDTQYF
DNA: TGCGCCAGCAGCTTGGATCCAGCGGGGAGCACAGATACGCAGTATTTT

D: NA
J: TRBJ1-2
size: NA
V: TRBV4-3
CDR3: CASSQELGDRYYGYTF
DNA: TGCGCCAGCAGCCAAGAACTCGGAGACCGCTACTATGGCTACACCTTC